This T cell receptor beta chain emerged from a study of T-cell reconstitution after alpha-beta-depleted transplantation in children. The V and J ends lost 5 bases and 3 bases, in that order; junction bases with no gene match: 7. Germline CDR1 and CDR2: SGHTA and FQGTGA. The CDR3 is 15 amino acids. Unique molecular identifiers were incorporated into the prepared TCRbeta library. TCRdb re-analysed the PCR reads in MiXCR, keeping a single row per CDR3 protein. The sample shows more than 60,000 distinct CDR3 sequences, more than 5.5% of them seen only once. This clonotype has at least ten counts. The specimen comprised PBMCs from the stem cell graft donor, sampled from the stem cell graft. This TCR was recovered from a human donor who donated a stem cell graft to a child with acute lymphoblastic leukemia. The chain employs TRBV7-3 and TRBJ2-3; 8 nucleotides line up with TRBD2. The CDR3 sequence: CASSRGTRGTDTQYF. The DNA of the CDR3 is TGTGCCAGCAGCCGCGGGACTAGGGGGACAGATACGCAGTATTTT. The full variable domain, rest sourced from reference TRBV7-3 and TRBJ2-3, is GAGVSQTPSNKVTEKGKYVELRCDPISGHTALYWYRQSLGQGPEFLIYFQGTGAADDSGLPNDRFFAVRPEGSVSTLKIQRTERGDSAVYLCASSRGTRGTDTQYFGPGTRLTVL.